The clone carrying this T cell receptor beta chain was recorded only once. In the original processing: From reference gene primer amplification, estimates of nucleated cell counts were derived. Measured with immunoSEQ multiplex PCR; TCRdb has only the in-frame clones, and not every one. That table gives V, J and clone size, and the DNA gave D and trimming. The repertoire holds some 120,000 clones, with 70% to 85% as singletons. The source of the sample is a study of blood T cell repertoires in COVID-19. The overall study: Some COVID-19 samples were acute and others convalescent; all came from the United States, Italy and Spain. Sample material is recorded as cDNA or gDNA derived from T cells, B-cell-depleted T cells, or PBMCs.

The CDR3 loop spans 17 amino acids. V shed 3 bases, J shed 4 bases, and the junction held 7 bases outside the gene matches. Germline-derived CDR1 and CDR2 are SGDLS and YYNGEE. The V gene is TRBV9, the J gene TRBJ2-2; 12 positions match TRBD2. Input material: peripheral blood. The sequence was obtained from an older man with active or convalescent COVID-19. The CDR3 sequence is CASSGQLAGGSTGELFF. The DNA of the CDR3 is TGTGCCAGCAGCGGCCAACTAGCGGGAGGTTCCACCGGGGAGCTGTTTTTT.